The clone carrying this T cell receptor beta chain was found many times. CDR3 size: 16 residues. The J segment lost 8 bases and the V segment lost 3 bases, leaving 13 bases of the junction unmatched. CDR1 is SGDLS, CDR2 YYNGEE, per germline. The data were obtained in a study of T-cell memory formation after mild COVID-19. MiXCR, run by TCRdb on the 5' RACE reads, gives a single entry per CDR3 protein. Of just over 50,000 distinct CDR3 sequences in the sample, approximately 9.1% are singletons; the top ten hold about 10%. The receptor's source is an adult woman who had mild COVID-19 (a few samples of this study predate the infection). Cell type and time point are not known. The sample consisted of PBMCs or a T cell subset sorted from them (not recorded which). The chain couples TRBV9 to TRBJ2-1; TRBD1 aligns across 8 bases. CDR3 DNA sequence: TGTGCCAGCAGCGCCCGCGACAGGGGTCTACAATATGAGCAGTTCTTC. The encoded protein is CASSARDRGLQYEQFF.